This T cell receptor (beta chain) was obtained from a study of T cell responses to AZD1222 COVID-19 vaccine. Notes on the study in general: Reportedly, nearly half the spike-specific TCRs target unmutated variant regions. Distributed over spike, vaccine-associated CD4 TCRs predominated at 160-218 and 743-854.

In regard to this clone: Antigen: not known.

Data came from immunoSEQ multiplex PCR; TCRdb stores just in-frame clones and leaves some out. The sample shows 150,000 or so clones, about 86% of them seen only once. Germline-derived CDR1 and CDR2 are DFQATT and SNEGSKA (reference sequence). The V end lost 3 bases, the J end lost 8 bases, and 16 bases lay between the germline ends. This CDR3 is built from 13 residues. This TCR was recovered from an adult in good health. The material was peripheral blood, obtained on day 0 of MenACWY control vaccination. This sequence joins TRBV20-1 and TRBJ1-1; no firm D call. CDR3 nucleotides: TGCAGTGCTAGTCCCCCAGAGAAAACCGAAGCTTTCTTT. Its protein is CSASPPEKTEAFF.